This TCR beta chain is from a study of technical replicates of blood from several donors. Data came from immunoSEQ multiplex PCR; TCRdb stores just in-frame clones and leaves some out. The sample lists 13,000 or so clones; 85% to 95% were seen once. V was shortened by 4 bases and J by 4 bases, with 21 bases between the two germline ends. The CDR3 spans 16 residues. This clonotype originated in a human donor in good health. This chain links TRBV5-3 with TRBJ2-7; D unclear. TRBV5-3 is placed among ORFs of uncertain function. Sequenced: PBMCs. DNA of the CDR3: TGTGCCAGAAGCCCCCAAGGTGGCAGTTCGAGGTACGAGCAGTACTTC. The encoded protein is CARSPQGGSSRYEQYF.